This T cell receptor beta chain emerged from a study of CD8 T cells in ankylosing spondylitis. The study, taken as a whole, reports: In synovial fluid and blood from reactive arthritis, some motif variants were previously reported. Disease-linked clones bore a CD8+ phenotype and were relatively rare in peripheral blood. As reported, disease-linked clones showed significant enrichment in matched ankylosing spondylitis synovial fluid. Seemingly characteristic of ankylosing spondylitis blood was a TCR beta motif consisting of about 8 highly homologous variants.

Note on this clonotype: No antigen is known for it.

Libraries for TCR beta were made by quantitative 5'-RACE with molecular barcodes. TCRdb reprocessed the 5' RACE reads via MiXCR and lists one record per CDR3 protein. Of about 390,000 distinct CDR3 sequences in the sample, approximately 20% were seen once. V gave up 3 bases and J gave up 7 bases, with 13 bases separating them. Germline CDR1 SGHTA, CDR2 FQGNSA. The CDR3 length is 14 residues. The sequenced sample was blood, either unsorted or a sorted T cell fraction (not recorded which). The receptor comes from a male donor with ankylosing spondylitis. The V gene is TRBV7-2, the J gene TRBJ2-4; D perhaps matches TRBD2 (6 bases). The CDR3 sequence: CASSLELARNIQYF. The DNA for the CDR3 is TGTGCCAGCAGCTTGGAACTAGCAAGGAACATTCAGTACTTC.